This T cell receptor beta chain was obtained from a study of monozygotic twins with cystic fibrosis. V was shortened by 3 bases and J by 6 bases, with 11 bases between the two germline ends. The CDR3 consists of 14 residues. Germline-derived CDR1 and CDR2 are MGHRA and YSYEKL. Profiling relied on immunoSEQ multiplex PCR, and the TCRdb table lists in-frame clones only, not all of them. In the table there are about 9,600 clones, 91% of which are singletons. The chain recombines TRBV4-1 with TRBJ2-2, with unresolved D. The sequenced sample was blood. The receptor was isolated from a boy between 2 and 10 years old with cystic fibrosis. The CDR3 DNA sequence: TGCGCCAGCAGCCAGCCCTCAGGAGCCGGGGAGCTGTTTTTT. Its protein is CASSQPSGAGELFF.